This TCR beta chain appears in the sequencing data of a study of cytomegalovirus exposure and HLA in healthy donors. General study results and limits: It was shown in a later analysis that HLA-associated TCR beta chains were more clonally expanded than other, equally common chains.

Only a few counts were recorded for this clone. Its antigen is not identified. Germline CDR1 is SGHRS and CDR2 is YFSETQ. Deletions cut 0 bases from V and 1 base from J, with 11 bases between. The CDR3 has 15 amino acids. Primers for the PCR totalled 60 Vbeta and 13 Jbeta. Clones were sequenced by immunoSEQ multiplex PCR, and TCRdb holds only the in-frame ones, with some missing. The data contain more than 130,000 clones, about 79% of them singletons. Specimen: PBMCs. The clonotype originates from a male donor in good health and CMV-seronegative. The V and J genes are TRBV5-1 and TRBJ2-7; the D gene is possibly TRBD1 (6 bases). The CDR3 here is CASSLDQGISYEQYF. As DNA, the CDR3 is TGCGCCAGCAGCTTGGATCAGGGGATATCCTACGAGCAGTACTTC.